A selection of T cell receptor beta chains follows, all from one sample in a study of T cells in Graves' hyperthyroidism and ophthalmopathy. TCRdb fed the multiplex PCR reads into MiXCR, producing one record per CDR3 protein. The sample shows some 360,000 distinct CDR3 sequences, 15% to 20% of them seen only once. Sequenced: blood. The receptors were sampled from a woman aged 35 to 49 with Graves' ophthalmopathy. Both conserved end residues are part of each CDR3. D genes are given only for firm matches. The listing skips clone size in some rows; elsewhere it reads once, few, many or a size class.

D gene,V gene,J gene,clone size,CDR3 DNA,CDR3 protein
TRBD1,TRBV6-1,TRBJ1-2,few,TGTGCCAGCAGGGGGAGGACAGGGAGTGGCTACACCTTC,CASRGRTGSGYTF
.,TRBV20-1,TRBJ2-1,.,TGCAGTGCTAGAAGGGCGGGAAGGGAGCAGTTCTTC,CSARRAGREQFF
.,TRBV29-1,TRBJ2-7,many,TGCAGCGTACACGGTCGAACAGGGAGCTCCTACGAGCAGTACTTC,CSVHGRTGSSYEQYF
TRBD1,TRBV12-3/TRBV12-4,TRBJ1-3,many,TGTGCCAGCAGTTTAGAGGGGGCGGGCCCCATATATTTT,CASSLEGAGPIYF
.,TRBV6-5,TRBJ1-1,many,TGTGCCAGCAGCACACAGGGCACTGAAGCTTTCTTT,CASSTQGTEAFF
TRBD1,TRBV5-1,TRBJ2-7,many,TGCGCCAGCAGCTTGGGGGACAGGGTCGCTTACGAGCAGTACTTC,CASSLGDRVAYEQYF
.,TRBV25-1,TRBJ2-5,.,TGTGCCAGCAGTGACTTCGGCGGGCGGGGCAGAGAGACCCAGTACTTC,CASSDFGGRGRETQYF
TRBD1,TRBV6-1,TRBJ2-6,.,TGTGCCAGCAGAAGCGGGACAGGGCGCTCTGGGGCCAACGTCCTGACTTTC,CASRSGTGRSGANVLTF
.,TRBV7-9,TRBJ2-4,.,TGTGCCAGCAGCTTAGAGGGTCTGGGAGACATTCAGTACTTC,CASSLEGLGDIQYF
TRBD2,TRBV6-2/TRBV6-3,TRBJ2-4,many,TGTGCCAGCAGGCCCCTAGCGGGGCTAGCCAAAAACATTCAGTACTTC,CASRPLAGLAKNIQYF
TRBD1,TRBV6-6,TRBJ2-7,many,TGTGCCAGCAGGACAGGGGGCTCCTACGAGCAGTACTTC,CASRTGGSYEQYF
.,TRBV28,TRBJ1-1,many,TGTGCCAGCAGTTTGGCAGGGGTAACTGAAGCTTTCTTT,CASSLAGVTEAFF
.,TRBV2,TRBJ2-5,.,TGTGCCAGCAGCAAGGGCCGGTTCGTGGAGACCCAGTACTTC,CASSKGRFVETQYF
.,TRBV15,TRBJ2-6,many,TGTGCCACCAGCTCCTCCAGGGGCTCTGGGGCCAACGTCCTGACTTTC,CATSSSRGSGANVLTF
TRBD2,TRBV7-2,TRBJ2-2,many,TGTGCCAGCAGCCCCCATTGGCGGGAGATACCAACGAACACCGGGGAGCTGTTTTTT,CASSPHWREIPTNTGELFF
.,TRBV6-1,TRBJ1-2,many,TGTGCCAGCAGTGCATCAGGGGCCTCGAGGGGCTACACCTTC,CASSASGASRGYTF
.,TRBV3-1,TRBJ1-1,.,TGTGCCAGCAGCCCGAGGATCCAAAGCGGAGCTTTCTTT,CASSPRIQSGAFF
.,TRBV7-2,TRBJ2-7,many,TGTGCCAGCAGCCCTGGGTGGTACGAGCAGTACTTC,CASSPGWYEQYF
TRBD2,TRBV7-2,TRBJ2-7,many,TGTGCCAGCAGCAACAGGCGTCCGGGAGGGTACGAGCAGTACTTC,CASSNRRPGGYEQYF
.,TRBV7-6,TRBJ1-2,many,TGTGCCAGCAGCTTAGGAAGGGGGGCGTCCTATGGCTACACCTTC,CASSLGRGASYGYTF
TRBD2,TRBV27,TRBJ2-7,many,TGTGCCAGCAGTCCCCTGCCCCGGGGGGAGGGCTACGAGCAGTACTTC,CASSPLPRGEGYEQYF
TRBD1,TRBV13,TRBJ2-5,many,TGTGCCAGCAGCCCGACAGGGGGAGAGACCCAGTACTTC,CASSPTGGETQYF
.,TRBV19,TRBJ1-5,many,TGTGCCAGTAGTACAGGGACTTATCAGCCCCAGCATTTT,CASSTGTYQPQHF
.,TRBV28,TRBJ2-4,many,TGTGCCAGCAGTTGGTCAAACCTAGCCAAAAACATTCAGTACTTC,CASSWSNLAKNIQYF
TRBD2,TRBV5-1,TRBJ2-7,many,TGCGCCAGCAGCTTGGGGCGGGCTAGCGGCTCCTACGAGCAGTACTTC,CASSLGRASGSYEQYF
.,TRBV18,TRBJ2-7,many,TGTGCCAGCTCAGATCAACAGGGGACTACCTACTACGAGCAGTACTTC,CASSDQQGTTYYEQYF
TRBD2,TRBV10-3,TRBJ2-7,many,TGTGCCATCAGTGAGTCGAGGCTAGCGGGAGCCGAGCAGTACTTC,CAISESRLAGAEQYF
.,TRBV4-2,TRBJ1-1,few,TGTGCCAGCAGCCCCCGGGGGGCCGAGGGCACTGAAGCTTTCTTT,CASSPRGAEGTEAFF
TRBD2,TRBV28,TRBJ2-6,many,TGTGCCGGCAGTTTAAGTTCCGGGAGGCCGGCTGGGGCCAACGTCCTGACTTTC,CAGSLSSGRPAGANVLTF
.,TRBV9,TRBJ2-2,few,TGTGCCAGCAGCGTAGCTAGCAGCTACACCGGGGAGCTGTTTTTT,CASSVASSYTGELFF
.,TRBV7-2,TRBJ2-4,many,TGTGCCAGCAGCCAGCGGGCAGGTAACATTCAGTACTTC,CASSQRAGNIQYF